This record looks at one T cell receptor beta chain sequence and its context. No antigen is known for it. Both 60 Vbeta primers and 13 Jbeta primers went into the PCR. Method: immunoSEQ multiplex PCR; TCRdb's copy keeps in-frame clones and lacks some. This sample has about 180,000 clones; 80% to 85% occur once, and the top ten carry about 2%. This entry is derived from a study of cytomegalovirus exposure and HLA in healthy donors. This CDR3 region has 15 residues. Trimming cost V 0 bases and J 5 bases; bases outside gene matches: 6. CDR1 MGHRA and CDR2 YSYEKL come from the germline V gene. Study-wide points: In a later analysis, TCR beta V- and J-gene trimming was associated with a missense DCLRE1C variant. Per published accounts, TCR beta sequences correctly predicted the HLA-A and HLA-B alleles of most subjects. For most TCR sequences rarity was the rule, although some public TCRs occurred in many donors.

The rearrangement joins TRBV4-1 to TRBJ2-5, with TRBD1 identical over 7 bases. The source is a woman under 40 in good health and CMV-seronegative. The specimen was PBMCs. CDR3 in amino acids: CASSQDSNRGETQYF. Here the CDR3 DNA reads TGCGCCAGCAGCCAAGATAGCAACAGGGGCGAGACCCAGTACTTC.